The 26 T cell receptor beta chains below all came from one sample that was sequenced in a study of shared clonotypes between healthy human individuals. The table came from immunoSEQ multiplex PCR; TCRdb's copy has only in-frame clones and leaves some out. The repertoire includes about 1.5 million clones, 98% of them detected once, and roughly 0.45% sits in the top ten. The sample consisted of naive CD4+ T cells sorted from blood. Subset of the sample: CD45RA+ positively selected. The receptors stem from a man aged 25-45 years in good health.

The genes are TRBV18 and TRBJ2-5; no firm D call. This CDR3 region has 15 residues. The V and J ends lost 3 bases and 5 bases respectively, with 16 bases between them. Germline V gives CDR1 KGHSH, CDR2 LQKENI. The DNA for the CDR3 is TGTGCCAGCTCACCCCGCTACGGGTCAAGCGAGACCCAGTACTTC. Translating gives CASSPRYGSSETQYF.

The V and J genes are TRBV7-3 and TRBJ2-3; a possible D gene is TRBD1 (5 bases). Germline V gives CDR1 SGHTA, CDR2 FQGTGA. The V end lost 1 base, the J end lost 1 base, and 9 bases lay between the germline ends. This CDR3 region has 15 residues. CDR3 residues: CASSLSLGGTDTQYF. For the CDR3, the DNA is TGTGCCAGCAGCTTAAGTTTAGGGGGCACAGATACGCAGTATTTT.

Note on this clone: Additional DNA sequences in this sample encode the identical CDR3. The chain is built from TRBV9 and TRBJ2-3; 11 bases are a match to TRBD2. Germline CDR1 is SGDLS and CDR2 is YYNGEE. The CDR3 covers 15 residues. V was pared by 5 bases and J by 6 bases, with 8 bases of the junction left unmatched. The CDR3 DNA sequence: TGTGCCAGCAGTGTCACTAGCGGGAGAACGGATACGCAGTATTTT. It encodes CASSVTSGRTDTQYF.

The V gene is TRBV5-6, the J gene TRBJ2-1; D remains unclear. The V end was cut by 0 bases, the J end by 0 bases, with 13 bases between. Germline CDR1 is SGHDT and CDR2 is YYEEEE. The CDR3 is 17 amino acids. The CDR3 bases are TGTGCCAGCAGCTTGGGGTCCTTAGTTAGCTCCTACAATGAGCAGTTCTTC. It codes for CASSLGSLVSSYNEQFF.

This clone was counted a single time. The rearrangement links TRBV6-1 to TRBJ2-3; possible D gene TRBD1, 5 bases. The germline V gene has CDR1 MNHNS and CDR2 SASEGT. The CDR3 covers 12 residues. With 7 bases removed from V and 4 bases from J, the gap between germline ends came to 9 bases. The CDR3 is CASTGNPDTQYF. The CDR3 DNA reads TGTGCCAGCACAGGGAACCCAGATACGCAGTATTTT.

CDR3 loop: CASSFGTSGAYNEQFF. CDR3 coding DNA: TGTGCCAGCAGCTTTGGGACTAGCGGGGCTTACAATGAGCAGTTCTTC. V usage is TRBV5-4 and J usage is TRBJ2-1; 13 nucleotides agree with TRBD2. Germline V gene sequence: CDR1 SGHNT, CDR2 YYREEE (reference sequence). The length of the CDR3 is 16 residues. The junction had 3 bases not matched to a gene; V was cut back by 2 bases and J by 4 bases.

The chain has TRBV4-3 and TRBJ2-7, with 9 nucleotides matching TRBD2. The V and J ends lost 4 bases and 0 bases, in that order; junction bases with no gene match: 10. This CDR3 is built from 17 residues. The germline V gene encodes CDR1 LGHNA and CDR2 YSLEER. CDR3 sequence reads: CASSPGAALAGSYEQYF. CDR3 DNA sequence: TGCGCCAGCAGCCCAGGGGCGGCACTAGCGGGCTCCTACGAGCAGTACTTC.

This chain uses TRBV18 with TRBJ1-1, with 7 bases identical to TRBD1. Per the germline V gene, CDR1 is KGHSH and CDR2 is LQKENI. The CDR3 is 13 amino acids. Losses at the gene ends were 5 bases for V and 7 bases for J; bases not matched to a gene: 7. The CDR3 is CASSTTTGFEAFF. The CDR3 nucleotides are TGTGCCAGCTCAACGACGACAGGGTTTGAAGCTTTCTTT.

The chain has TRBV28 and TRBJ1-2; D ambiguous. The V end lost 5 bases, the J end lost 5 bases, and 18 bases lay between the germline ends. CDR3 length equals 15 residues. The V gene's germline CDR1 is MDHEN and CDR2 SYDVKM. CDR3 amino acids: CASSLIGPVKYGYTF. The CDR3, as DNA: TGTGCCAGCAGTCTTATTGGGCCGGTGAAGTATGGCTACACCTTC.

Only one count was recorded for this clone. The chain combines TRBV6-1 with TRBJ2-7; weak D call: TRBD1 (6 bases). The CDR3 is made up of 14 amino acids. V was clipped by 3 bases and J by 3 bases, with 12 bases between them. Germline V gene sequence: CDR1 MNHNS, CDR2 SASEGT. This chain's CDR3 is CASSEGAPGYEQYF. In DNA form, the CDR3 reads TGTGCCAGCAGTGAGGGGGCCCCAGGCTACGAGCAGTACTTC.

This clone was recorded once. The chain joins TRBV28 to TRBJ1-2; possibly TRBD1 for D (6 bases). The length of the CDR3 is 13 residues. Looked up from germline, CDR1 is MDHEN and CDR2 is SYDVKM. Trimming removed 6 bases from V and 8 bases from J, with 16 bases in between. CDR3 residues: CASRWGQGYGYTF. DNA for the CDR3: TGTGCCAGCAGATGGGGGCAGGGCTACGGCTACACCTTC.

This chain uses TRBV25-1 with TRBJ2-4; 11 bases are shared with TRBD2. Germline assignment: CDR1 MGHDK and CDR2 SYGVNS. The junction had 7 bases not matched to a gene; V was cut back by 9 bases and J by 0 bases. This CDR3 is built from 16 residues. CDR3 loop: CASTGTSGLAKNIQYF. As DNA, the CDR3 is TGTGCCAGTACCGGGACTAGCGGCCTAGCCAAAAACATTCAGTACTTC.

The V gene is TRBV11-1, the J gene TRBJ2-3, with 7 bases fitting TRBD2. From germline, CDR1 is SGHAT and CDR2 FQDESV (reference sequence). The CDR3 has 14 residues. J lost 6 bases, V lost 3 bases, and 6 bases had no gene match. The CDR3 coding sequence is TGTGCCAGCAGCTTTGGCGGGAGCGGGGATACGCAGTATTTT. This encodes CASSFGGSGDTQYF.

A remark on this clone: The junction departs from the called germline gene at one end, perhaps through a read error. This chain links TRBV7-6 with TRBJ2-1, with 8 bases aligning to TRBD2. The CDR3 runs to 14 residues. Germline CDR1 and CDR2: SGHVS and FNYEAQ. The DNA for the CDR3 is TGTGCCAGCAGATTAGCGGGACCCTACAATGAGCAGTTCTTC. It translates to CASRLAGPYNEQFF.

The chain uses TRBV5-1 and TRBJ2-7, with D perhaps matching TRBD1 (6 bases). This CDR3 comprises 13 residues. With 1 base removed from V and 7 bases from J, the gap between germline ends came to 12 bases. In germline, CDR1 is SGHRS, CDR2 YFSETQ. In DNA form, the CDR3 reads TGCGCCAGCAGCTTGCTCGGACAGCCGGAGCAGTACTTC. Its protein is CASSLLGQPEQYF.

Note on this clone: The sample carries other DNA sequences with the same CDR3. The chain joins TRBV19 to TRBJ1-2; possibly TRBD1 for D (6 bases). The CDR3 sequence is 13 residues long. Germline CDR1 and CDR2: LNHDA and SQIVND (reference sequence). V lost 2 bases, J lost 3 bases, and 7 bases lay in between. DNA for the CDR3: TGTGCCAGTAGTATAAACAGGGACTATGGCTACACCTTC. Protein product: CASSINRDYGYTF.

The rearrangement uses TRBV19 and TRBJ2-2; D gene uncertain. V lost 4 bases and J lost 1, with 10 bases in between. Germline CDR1 reads LNHDA; CDR2 reads SQIVND (reference sequence). This CDR3 comprises 15 residues. The CDR3 region has the DNA TGTGCCAGTAGTAACACCATCGGGAACACCGGGGAGCTGTTTTTT. Protein: CASSNTIGNTGELFF.

The genes are TRBV5-4 and TRBJ2-7; D might be TRBD1 (6 bases). This CDR3 spans 14 amino acids. V was cut by 4 bases and J by 4 bases, with 15 bases left in between. The germline CDR1 and CDR2 sequences are SGHNT and YYREEE (reference sequence). This CDR3 reads CASSADRTGYEQYF. The CDR3 nucleotides read TGTGCCAGCAGCGCAGACAGGACCGGGTACGAGCAGTACTTC.

The chain has TRBV11-2 and TRBJ2-7, with 9 positions matching TRBD2. Trimming removed 4 bases from V and 0 bases from J; junction bases left unmatched: 4. CDR3 length: 15 amino acids. Germline CDR1 reads SGHAT; CDR2 reads FQNNGV. CDR3 nucleotide sequence: TGTGCCAGCAGCTGGACTAGCGTAAGCTCCTACGAGCAGTACTTC. It encodes CASSWTSVSSYEQYF.

The chain is built from TRBV5-1 and TRBJ2-5; 11 bases align to TRBD2. V lost 4 bases, J lost 4 bases, and 6 bases stayed unmatched. CDR3 length equals 15 residues. The V gene's germline CDR1 is SGHRS and CDR2 YFSETQ. In DNA, the CDR3 is TGCGCCAGCAGCGCCGCCCTAGCGGGAGGAGAGACCCAGTACTTC. It is translated as CASSAALAGGETQYF.

The chain couples TRBV6-5 to TRBJ1-3; tentative D call: TRBD1 (6 bases). The CDR3 has 14 residues. Per the germline V gene, CDR1 is MNHEY and CDR2 is SVGAGI. V was clipped by 6 bases and J by 2 bases, with 11 bases between them. The CDR3 region has the DNA TGTGCCAGCAGGTCCAGGGGCGCTGGAAACACCATATATTTT. Amino acid sequence: CASRSRGAGNTIYF.

The chain has TRBV11-2 and TRBJ1-4; the match to TRBD1 covers 9 bases. The junction had 9 bases not matched to a gene; V was cut back by 5 bases and J by 5 bases. Germline V gene lookup returns CDR1 SGHAT and CDR2 FQNNGV. The CDR3 runs 16 residues. CDR3 sequence (DNA): TGTGCCAGCAGCCTCCCCACCGGGACAGGGAATGAAAAACTGTTTTTT. Translation gives CASSLPTGTGNEKLFF.

V usage is TRBV27 and J usage is TRBJ2-7; 11 bases match TRBD2. The V gene end was trimmed by 5 bases and the J gene end by 4 bases; junction bases not matched to a gene: 7. The V gene's germline CDR1 is MNHEY and CDR2 SMNVEV (reference sequence). The CDR3 loop spans 15 amino acids. CDR3 loop: CASSVLAGGPYEQYF. CDR3 coding DNA: TGTGCCAGCAGTGTCCTAGCGGGAGGACCGTACGAGCAGTACTTC.

With respect to this clone: The same CDR3 can be traced to other DNA sequences in this sample. The chain links TRBV9 to TRBJ2-3; TRBD2 agrees at 9 bases. The V and J ends lost 2 bases and 4 bases, in that order; junction bases with no gene match: 5. This CDR3 is built from 15 residues. Germline V lookup: CDR1 SGDLS, CDR2 YYNGEE. CDR3 sequence (DNA): TGTGCCAGCAGCGTGACTAGCGGAAGGGCAGATACGCAGTATTTT. Its protein is CASSVTSGRADTQYF.

For this clone: Other DNA sequences within the sample encode an identical CDR3. This chain connects TRBV5-1 to TRBJ2-5, with a possible D match to TRBD1 (5 bases). CDR3 size: 13 residues. The germline V gene has CDR1 SGHRS and CDR2 YFSETQ. Trimming removed 0 bases from V and 3 bases from J, with 6 bases in between. The CDR3 spells CASSLAREETQYF. CDR3 nucleotides: TGCGCCAGCAGCTTGGCCAGGGAAGAGACCCAGTACTTC.

This chain links TRBV6-6 with TRBJ2-3, with 9 bases aligning to TRBD1. Germline V gene data show CDR1 as MNHNY and CDR2 as SVGAGI (reference sequence). This CDR3 has 14 amino acids. Trimming at V came to 6 bases and at J to 4 bases, leaving 5 bases not matched to a gene. This CDR3 reads CASSRGQGPDTQYF. The CDR3 nucleotides are TGTGCCAGCAGCCGAGGACAGGGGCCAGATACGCAGTATTTT.